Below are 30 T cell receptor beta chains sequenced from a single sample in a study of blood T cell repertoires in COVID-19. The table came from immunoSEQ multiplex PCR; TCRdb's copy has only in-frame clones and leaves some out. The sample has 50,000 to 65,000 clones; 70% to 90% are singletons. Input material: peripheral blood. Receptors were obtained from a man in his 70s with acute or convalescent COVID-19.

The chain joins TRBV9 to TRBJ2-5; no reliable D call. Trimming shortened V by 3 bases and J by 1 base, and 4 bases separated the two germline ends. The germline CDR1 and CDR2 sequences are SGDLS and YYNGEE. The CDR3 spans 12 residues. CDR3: CASSATQETQYF. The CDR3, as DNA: TGTGCCAGCAGCGCTACCCAAGAGACCCAGTACTTC.

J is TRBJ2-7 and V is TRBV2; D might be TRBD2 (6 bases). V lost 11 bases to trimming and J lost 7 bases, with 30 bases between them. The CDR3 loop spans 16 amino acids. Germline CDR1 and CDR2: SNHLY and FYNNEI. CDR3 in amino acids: CAYASWASLLGGEQYF. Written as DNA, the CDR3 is TGTGCCTACGCCTCTTGGGCTAGTCTCCTCGGAGGGGAGCAGTACTTC.

CDR3 nucleotide sequence: TGTGCCAGCAGCGGGGCAGAACCACTCATGAACACTGAAGCTTTCTTT. This codes for CASSGAEPLMNTEAFF. The chain links TRBV11-2 to TRBJ1-1; the D gene is possibly TRBD1 (5 bases). V lost 5 bases, J lost 0 bases, and 16 bases lay in between. The V gene's germline CDR1 is SGHAT and CDR2 FQNNGV. This CDR3 contains 16 residues.

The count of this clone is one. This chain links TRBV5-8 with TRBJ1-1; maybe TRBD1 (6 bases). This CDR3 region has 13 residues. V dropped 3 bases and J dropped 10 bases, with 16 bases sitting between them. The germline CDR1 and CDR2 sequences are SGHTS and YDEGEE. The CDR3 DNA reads TGTGCCAGCAGCTCTAACAGGGATTCTGGAGCTTTCTTT. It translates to CASSSNRDSGAFF.

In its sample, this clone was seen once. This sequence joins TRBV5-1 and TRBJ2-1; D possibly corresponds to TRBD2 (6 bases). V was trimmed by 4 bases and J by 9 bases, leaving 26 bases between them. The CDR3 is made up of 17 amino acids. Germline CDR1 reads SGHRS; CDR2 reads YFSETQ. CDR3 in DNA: TGCGCCAGCAGCCCGACGCCCGGGGGAATCGGGATTGGTGAGCAGTTCTTC. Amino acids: CASSPTPGGIGIGEQFF.

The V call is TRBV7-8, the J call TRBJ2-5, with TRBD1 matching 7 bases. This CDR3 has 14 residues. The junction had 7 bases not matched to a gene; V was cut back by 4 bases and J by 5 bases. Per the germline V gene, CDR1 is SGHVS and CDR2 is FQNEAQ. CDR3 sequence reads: CASSWGTARETQYF. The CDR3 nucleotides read TGTGCCAGCAGCTGGGGGACAGCGCGCGAGACCCAGTACTTC.

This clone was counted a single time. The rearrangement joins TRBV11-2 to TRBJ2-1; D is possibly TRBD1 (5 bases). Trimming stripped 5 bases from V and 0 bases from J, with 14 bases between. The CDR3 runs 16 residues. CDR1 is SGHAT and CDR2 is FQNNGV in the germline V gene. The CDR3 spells CASSPVRGTSYNEQFF. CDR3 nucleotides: TGTGCCAGCAGCCCCGTAAGGGGAACCTCCTACAATGAGCAGTTCTTC. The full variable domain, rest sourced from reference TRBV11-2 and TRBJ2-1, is EAGVAQSPRYKIIEKRQSVAFWCNPISGHATLYWYQQILGQGPKLLIQFQNNGVVDDSQLPKDRFSAERLKGVDSTLKIQPAKLEDSAVYLCASSPVRGTSYNEQFFGPGTRLTVL.

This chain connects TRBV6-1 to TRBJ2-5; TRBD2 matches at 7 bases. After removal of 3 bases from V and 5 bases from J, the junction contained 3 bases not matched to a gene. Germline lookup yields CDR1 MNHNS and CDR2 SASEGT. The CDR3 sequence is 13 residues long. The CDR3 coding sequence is TGTGCCAGCAGTGAGCGGGGGTGGGAGACCCAGTACTTC. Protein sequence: CASSERGWETQYF.

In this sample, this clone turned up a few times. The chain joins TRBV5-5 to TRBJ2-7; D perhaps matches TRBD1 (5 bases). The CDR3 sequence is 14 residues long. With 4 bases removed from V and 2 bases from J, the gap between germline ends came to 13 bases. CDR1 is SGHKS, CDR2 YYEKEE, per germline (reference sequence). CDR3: CASSANTGPYEQYF. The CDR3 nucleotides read TGTGCCAGCAGCGCTAACACAGGACCCTACGAGCAGTACTTC.

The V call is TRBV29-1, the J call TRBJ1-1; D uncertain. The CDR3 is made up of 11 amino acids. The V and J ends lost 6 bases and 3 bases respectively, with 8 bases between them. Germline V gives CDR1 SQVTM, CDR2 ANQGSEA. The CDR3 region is CSVRRDTEAFF. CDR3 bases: TGCAGCGTCCGGAGGGACACTGAAGCTTTCTTT.

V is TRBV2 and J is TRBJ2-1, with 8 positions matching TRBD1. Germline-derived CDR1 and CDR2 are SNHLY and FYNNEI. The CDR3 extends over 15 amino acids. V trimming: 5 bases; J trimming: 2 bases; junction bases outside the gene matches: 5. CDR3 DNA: TGTGCCAGCAGTCAGGACAGGGTGACCTACAATGAGCAGTTCTTC. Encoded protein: CASSQDRVTYNEQFF.

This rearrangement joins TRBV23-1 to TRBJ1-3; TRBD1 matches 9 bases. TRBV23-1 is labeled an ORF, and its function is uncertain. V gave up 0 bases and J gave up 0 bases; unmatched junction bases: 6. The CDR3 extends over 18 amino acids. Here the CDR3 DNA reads TGCGCCAGCAGTCAATCGACGGGACAGGGCTCCTCTGGAAACACCATATATTTT. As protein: CASSQSTGQGSSGNTIYF.

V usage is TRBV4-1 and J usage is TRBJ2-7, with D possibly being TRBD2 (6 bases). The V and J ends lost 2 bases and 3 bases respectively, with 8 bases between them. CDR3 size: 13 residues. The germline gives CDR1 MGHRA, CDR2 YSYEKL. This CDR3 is CASSQPGLYEQYF. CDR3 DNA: TGCGCCAGCAGCCAACCGGGACTCTACGAGCAGTACTTC.

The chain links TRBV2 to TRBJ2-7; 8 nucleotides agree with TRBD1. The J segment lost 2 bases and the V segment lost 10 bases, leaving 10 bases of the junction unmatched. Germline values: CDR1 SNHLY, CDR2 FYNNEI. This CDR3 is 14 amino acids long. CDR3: CATNRDRRPYEQYF. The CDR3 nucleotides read TGTGCCACCAACCGGGACAGGAGACCCTACGAGCAGTACTTC.

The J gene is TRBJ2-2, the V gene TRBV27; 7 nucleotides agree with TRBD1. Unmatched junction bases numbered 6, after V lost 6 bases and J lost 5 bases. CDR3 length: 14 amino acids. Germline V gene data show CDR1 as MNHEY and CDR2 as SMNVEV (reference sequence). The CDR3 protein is CASSTGQMTGELFF. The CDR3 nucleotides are TGTGCCAGCAGCACGGGACAGATGACCGGGGAGCTGTTTTTT.

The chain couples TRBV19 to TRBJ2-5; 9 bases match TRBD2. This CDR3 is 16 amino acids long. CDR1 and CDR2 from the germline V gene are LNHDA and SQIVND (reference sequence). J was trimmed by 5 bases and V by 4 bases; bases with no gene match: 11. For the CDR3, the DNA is TGTGCCAGTAGTAAGCTAGCGGGGTTTGTGGGGGAGACCCAGTACTTC. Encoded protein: CASSKLAGFVGETQYF. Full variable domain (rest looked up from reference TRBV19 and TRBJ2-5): DGGITQSPKYLFRKEGQNVTLSCEQNLNHDAMYWYRQDPGQGLRLIYYSQIVNDFQKGDIAEGYSVSREKKESFPLTVTSAQKNPTAFYLCASSKLAGFVGETQYFGPGTRLLVL.

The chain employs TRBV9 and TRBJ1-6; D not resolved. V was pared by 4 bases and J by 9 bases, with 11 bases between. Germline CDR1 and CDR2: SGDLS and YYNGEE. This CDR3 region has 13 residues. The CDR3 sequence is CASSPDPGSPLHF. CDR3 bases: TGTGCCAGCAGCCCCGACCCAGGTTCACCCCTCCACTTT.

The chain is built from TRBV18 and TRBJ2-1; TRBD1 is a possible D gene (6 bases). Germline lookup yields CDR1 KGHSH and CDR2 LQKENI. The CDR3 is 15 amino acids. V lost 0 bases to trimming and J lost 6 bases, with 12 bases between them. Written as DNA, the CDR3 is TGTGCCAGCTCACCACCCAACAGGGCTGGCAATGAGCAGTTCTTC. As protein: CASSPPNRAGNEQFF.

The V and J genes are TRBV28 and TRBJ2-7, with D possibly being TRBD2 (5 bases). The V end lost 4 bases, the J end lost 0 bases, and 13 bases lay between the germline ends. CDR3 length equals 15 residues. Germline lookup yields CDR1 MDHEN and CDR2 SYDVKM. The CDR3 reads CASSSLGESSYEQYF. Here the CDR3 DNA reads TGTGCCAGCAGTTCTCTCGGGGAATCCTCCTACGAGCAGTACTTC.

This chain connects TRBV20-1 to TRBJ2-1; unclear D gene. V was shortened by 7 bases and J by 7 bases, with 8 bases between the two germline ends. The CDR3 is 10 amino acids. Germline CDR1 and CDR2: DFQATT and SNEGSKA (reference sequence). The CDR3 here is CSGEENEQFF. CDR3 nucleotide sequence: TGCAGTGGCGAGGAGAATGAGCAGTTCTTC.

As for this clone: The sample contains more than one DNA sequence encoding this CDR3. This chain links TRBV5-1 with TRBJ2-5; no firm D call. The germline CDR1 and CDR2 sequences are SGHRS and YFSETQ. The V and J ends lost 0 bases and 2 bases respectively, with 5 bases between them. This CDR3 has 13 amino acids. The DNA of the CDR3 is TGCGCCAGCAGCTTGGGCCAGCAAGAGACCCAGTACTTC. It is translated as CASSLGQQETQYF.

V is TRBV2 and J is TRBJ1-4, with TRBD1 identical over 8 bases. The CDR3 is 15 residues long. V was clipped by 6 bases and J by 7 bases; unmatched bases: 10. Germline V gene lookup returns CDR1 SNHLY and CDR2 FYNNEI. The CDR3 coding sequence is TGTGCCAGCAGCACCAACAGGGGGGGGTCTGAAAAACTGTTTTTT. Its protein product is CASSTNRGGSEKLFF.

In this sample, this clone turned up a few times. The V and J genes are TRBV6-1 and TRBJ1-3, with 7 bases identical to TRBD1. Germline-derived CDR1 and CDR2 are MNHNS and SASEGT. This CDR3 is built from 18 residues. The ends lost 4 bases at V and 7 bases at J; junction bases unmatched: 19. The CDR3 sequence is CASSGQGRLHATDNTIYF. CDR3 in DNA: TGTGCCAGCAGTGGACAGGGTCGGTTACACGCTACGGATAACACCATATATTTT.

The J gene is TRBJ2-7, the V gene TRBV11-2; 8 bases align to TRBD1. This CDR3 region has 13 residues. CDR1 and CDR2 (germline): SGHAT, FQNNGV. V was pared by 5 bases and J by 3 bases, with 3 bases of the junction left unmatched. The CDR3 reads CASSGTGLYEQYF. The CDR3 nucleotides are TGTGCCAGCAGCGGGACAGGCCTCTACGAGCAGTACTTC.

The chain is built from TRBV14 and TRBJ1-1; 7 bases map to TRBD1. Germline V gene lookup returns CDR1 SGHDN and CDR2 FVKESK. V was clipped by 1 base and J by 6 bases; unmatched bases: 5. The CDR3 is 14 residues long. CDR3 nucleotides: TGTGCCAGCAGCCAAGTTGGAGGGGGCTCTGAAGCTTTCTTT. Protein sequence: CASSQVGGGSEAFF.

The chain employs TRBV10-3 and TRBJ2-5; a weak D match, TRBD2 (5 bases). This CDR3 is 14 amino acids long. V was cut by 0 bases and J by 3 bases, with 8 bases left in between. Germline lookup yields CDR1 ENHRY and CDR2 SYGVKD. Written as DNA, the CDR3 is TGTGCCATCAGTGAGTCGACCGGGGAAGAGACCCAGTACTTC. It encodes CAISESTGEETQYF.

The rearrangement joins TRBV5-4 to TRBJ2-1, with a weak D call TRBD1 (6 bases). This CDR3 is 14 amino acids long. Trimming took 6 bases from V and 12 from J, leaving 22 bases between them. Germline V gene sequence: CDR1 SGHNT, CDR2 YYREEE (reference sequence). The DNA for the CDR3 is TGTGCCAGCAACCCCTGGGGGCAGGGTGATGTGCAGTTCTTC. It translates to CASNPWGQGDVQFF.

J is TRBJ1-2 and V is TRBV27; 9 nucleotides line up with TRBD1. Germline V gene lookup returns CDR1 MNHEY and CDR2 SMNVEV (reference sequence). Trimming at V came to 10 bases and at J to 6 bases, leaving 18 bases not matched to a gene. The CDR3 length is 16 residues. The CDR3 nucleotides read TGTGCCACCCTTCGGGACAGGGAAGGCGCGGAGGATGGCTACACCTTC. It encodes CATLRDREGAEDGYTF.

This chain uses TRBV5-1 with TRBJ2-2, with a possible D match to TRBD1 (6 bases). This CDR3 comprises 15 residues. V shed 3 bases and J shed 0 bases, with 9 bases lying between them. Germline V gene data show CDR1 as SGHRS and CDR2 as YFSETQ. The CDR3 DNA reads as TGCGCCAGCAGCTCCAGGGGAACGAACACCGGGGAGCTGTTTTTT. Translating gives CASSSRGTNTGELFF.

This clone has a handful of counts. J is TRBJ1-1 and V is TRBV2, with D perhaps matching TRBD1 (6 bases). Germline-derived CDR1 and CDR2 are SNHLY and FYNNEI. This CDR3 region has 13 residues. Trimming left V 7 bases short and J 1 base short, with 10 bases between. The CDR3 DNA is TGTGCCAGCACCCCGACAGGGAACACTGAAGCTTTCTTT. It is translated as CASTPTGNTEAFF.